This T cell receptor (beta chain) was found in a study of T cell responses to AZD1222 COVID-19 vaccine. General observations from the study: Sampling that yielded the repertoires occurred only after the peak T cell response. Dominant CD4 TCR responses targeted spike regions 160-218 and 743-854. Close to half of spike-specific TCRs reportedly recognize unmutated variant regions.

Points on this clone: Its antigen is unidentified.

Clones were read by immunoSEQ multiplex PCR, and TCRdb kept only the in-frame ones, dropping some. The data hold roughly 96,000 clones, with roughly 90% observed a single time. Germline values: CDR1 SGHNT, CDR2 YYREEE (reference sequence). This CDR3 comprises 15 residues. Trimming at V came to 2 bases and at J to 8 bases, leaving 5 bases not matched to a gene. The J gene is TRBJ2-2, the V gene TRBV5-4, with 11 positions matching TRBD2. The sample was peripheral blood, taken on day 0 of AZD1222 vaccination. This TCR was sampled from an adult in good health. DNA of the CDR3: TGTGCCAGCAGCTTAGGGACTAGCGGCCCGGGGGAGCTGTTTTTT. Its translation: CASSLGTSGPGELFF.